This T cell receptor (beta chain) was documented in a study of post-analysis software for immune sequencing data. Study-level background: Relapsing-remitting, secondary progressive and progressive-relapsing forms of multiple sclerosis all featured among disease courses.

Notes on the study in general: Five TRBV segments (TRBV5-6, TRBV5-1 and TRBV20-1 among them) occurred more frequently in patients than in controls. Controls showed significantly higher normalized Chao1 diversity than did multiple sclerosis patients.

Unique molecular identifiers were present in the TCR beta cDNA libraries. Yield was 500,000 to 600,000 cDNA molecules from roughly 0.93 to 9.6 million T cells. TCRdb ran MiXCR on the PCR reads and lists one entry per CDR3 protein. This sample has hundreds of thousands of distinct CDR3 sequences, with 30% found just once. The junction had 9 bases not matched to a gene; V was cut back by 7 bases and J by 1 base. The germline CDR1 and CDR2 sequences are SGDLS and YYNGEE. CDR3 length: 15 residues. This clonotype was found a few times. Its matching antigen is unknown. The TCR originated in a girl aged 10-17 years with multiple sclerosis. The rearrangement uses TRBV9 and TRBJ2-3; 7 bases fit TRBD1. The specimen sequenced was blood. CDR3 residues: CASSQGSRGTDTQYF. As DNA, the CDR3 is TGTGCCAGCTCACAGGGGTCGCGTGGCACAGATACGCAGTATTTT.